The clone carrying this T cell receptor beta chain was picked up many times. Its antigen is unknown. Patients having uncontrolled infection, another autoimmune disease, pregnancy or lactation were not included. Diagnosing involved the use of clinical symptoms, serum thyroxine and TRAb, thyroid ultrasound and orbital computed tomography. V dropped 2 bases and J dropped 2 bases, with 16 bases sitting between them. Germline V gene lookup returns CDR1 MNHEY and CDR2 SMNVEV (reference sequence). CDR3 length: 16 amino acids. This specimen comes from a study of T cells in Graves' hyperthyroidism and ophthalmopathy. Study conclusions and caveats: Most thyroid clonotypes with frequency above 0.001 were detected in blood. Prediction of ophthalmopathy progression came a median around 6.5 months pre-onset.

What was amplified from RNA transcripts were TCR beta CDR3 regions. A set of HTBI primers served as the primers for a first-round RT-PCR of the TCR CDR3. TCRdb ran MiXCR on the multiplex PCR reads and lists one entry per CDR3 protein. The profile shows about 560,000 distinct CDR3 sequences, more than 15% of them singletons. Sequencing was carried out using blood. The sequence was collected from a woman under 40 with Graves' hyperthyroidism. The V gene is TRBV27, the J gene TRBJ2-7; D is perhaps TRBD2 (7 bases). For the CDR3, the DNA is TGTGCCAGCAGTTTAAAGGGGGAGGGGATTCCCTACGAGCAGTACTTC. Residues: CASSLKGEGIPYEQYF.